This TCR beta chain was sequenced during a study of blood T cell repertoires in COVID-19. Germline V gives CDR1 SEHNR, CDR2 FQNEAQ (reference sequence). The CDR3 sequence is 15 residues long. V lost 4 bases and J 4 bases, leaving 14 bases between the germline ends. Authors' analysis steps: By means of reference gene primer amplification, nucleated cell counts were estimated. Sequenced by immunoSEQ multiplex PCR; TCRdb stores in-frame clones only, minus some. That table is the source of V, J and clone size, and D and trimming were worked out from the DNA. The data hold approximately 50,000 clones, with around nine tenths observed a single time.

The sequence was collected from a human donor in a cohort sampled during active COVID-19. The sequenced sample was peripheral blood. The rearrangement joins TRBV7-9 to TRBJ1-5; tentative D call: TRBD1 (6 bases). The DNA for the CDR3 is TGTGCCAGCAGCTCCGGGACACAGGCGAATCAGCCCCAGCATTTT. Translated, it gives CASSSGTQANQPQHF.